Below are 26 T cell receptor beta chains sequenced from a single sample in a study of T cell responses to AZD1222 COVID-19 vaccine. Sequencing used immunoSEQ multiplex PCR; TCRdb keeps in-frame clones, though not all of them. In the table there are 95,000 to 110,000 clones, roughly nine tenths of which are singletons. Here the sequenced sample was peripheral blood, taken 28 days after the second dose of the MenACWY control vaccine. The origin of the receptors is an adult who received the MenACWY meningococcal vaccine as a control.

V usage is TRBV5-1 and J usage is TRBJ2-5, with unresolved D. Germline lookup yields CDR1 SGHRS and CDR2 YFSETQ. The CDR3 consists of 12 residues. The V end was cut by 7 bases, the J end by 0 bases, with 7 bases between. The CDR3 DNA is TGCGCCAGCTCCCTGAACCAAGAGACCCAGTACTTC. Encoded protein: CASSLNQETQYF.

This chain connects TRBV11-1 to TRBJ2-1; tentatively, D is TRBD2 (5 bases). The CDR3 has 17 residues. V gave up 0 bases and J gave up 2 bases, with 14 bases separating them. In germline, CDR1 is SGHAT, CDR2 FQDESV (reference sequence). The CDR3 bases are TGTGCCAGCAGCTTAGCGCTAGCCGATGGGCCCTACAATGAGCAGTTCTTC. Its protein is CASSLALADGPYNEQFF.

The chain is built from TRBV11-2 and TRBJ1-4; D remains ambiguous. The CDR3 has 15 amino acids. Trimming cost V 1 base and J 3 bases, with 9 bases left between them. CDR1 is SGHAT and CDR2 is FQNNGV in the germline V gene. CDR3 nucleotides: TGTGCCAGCAGCTTAGTACGGGGATCTAATGAAAAACTGTTTTTT. This gives the protein CASSLVRGSNEKLFF.

The gene calls are TRBV7-8 and TRBJ2-7; D uncertain. This CDR3 is built from 13 residues. Trimming shortened V by 3 bases and J by 5 bases, and 11 bases separated the two germline ends. Germline V CDR1 and CDR2: SGHVS, FQNEAQ. Written as DNA, the CDR3 is TGTGCCAGCAGCTTCGCCCATACAAACGAGCAGTACTTC. Amino acids: CASSFAHTNEQYF.

This clone is a singleton in its sample. The gene calls are TRBV19 and TRBJ2-3; 9 bases match TRBD2. V trimming: 5 bases; J trimming: 4 bases; junction bases outside the gene matches: 7. CDR1 is LNHDA and CDR2 is SQIVND in the germline V gene (reference sequence). The CDR3 has 15 amino acids. CDR3 bases: TGTGCCAGTAGTGGACTAGCGACGGTGTCAGATACGCAGTATTTT. Encoded protein: CASSGLATVSDTQYF.

This chain joins TRBV9 and TRBJ1-6; 9 bases agree with TRBD1. CDR3 length: 14 amino acids. Trimming took 7 bases from V and 8 from J; bases not matched to a gene: 7. The germline gives CDR1 SGDLS, CDR2 YYNGEE. CDR3: CASGVGQGDSPLHF. The CDR3 DNA reads TGTGCCAGCGGGGTGGGACAGGGAGATTCACCCCTCCACTTT.

V and J are TRBV18 and TRBJ2-7; D may correspond to TRBD1 or TRBD2 (5 bases each). Trimming removed 3 bases from V and 1 base from J, with 7 bases in between. CDR3 length: 13 residues. CDR1 and CDR2 (germline): KGHSH, LQKENI. The CDR3, as DNA: TGTGCCAGCTCACCCGGGGCTTCCTACGAGCAGTACTTC. Its protein product is CASSPGASYEQYF.

This clone was seen only a few times. This chain links TRBV5-1 with TRBJ1-2, with a tentative D call TRBD1 (5 bases). CDR3 size: 14 residues. The V gene lost 1 base and the J gene lost 5 bases, with 12 bases spanning the gap. Germline assignment: CDR1 SGHRS and CDR2 YFSETQ. The CDR3, as DNA: TGCGCCAGCAGCTTGCAGGGAGGGAGTTATGGCTACACCTTC. Amino acid sequence: CASSLQGGSYGYTF.

The chain couples TRBV18 to TRBJ1-6; TRBD1 aligns across 7 bases. CDR3 length equals 15 residues. V lost 4 bases to trimming and J lost 8 bases; unmatched junction nucleotides: 8. Looked up from germline, CDR1 is KGHSH and CDR2 is LQKENI. In DNA form, the CDR3 reads TGTGCCAGCTCACGAACCGGGACAGCCTATTCACCCCTCCACTTT. Translation: CASSRTGTAYSPLHF.

This clone was counted a few times. This chain links TRBV29-1 with TRBJ1-6; no clear D. The germline CDR1 and CDR2 sequences are SQVTM and ANQGSEA. This CDR3 spans 15 amino acids. Deletions cut 7 bases from V and 0 bases from J, with 13 bases between. The DNA for the CDR3 is TGCAGCGCAAAGGACGGAAGCTCCTATAATTCACCCCTCCACTTT. Translated: CSAKDGSSYNSPLHF.

The chain recombines TRBV5-1 with TRBJ1-2, with a tentative D call TRBD1 (5 bases). Germline V CDR1 and CDR2: SGHRS, YFSETQ. Trimming shortened V by 2 bases and J by 6 bases, and 8 bases separated the two germline ends. The CDR3 covers 12 residues. CDR3 sequence: CASSFGTDGYTF. The DNA for the CDR3 is TGCGCCAGCAGCTTCGGGACGGATGGCTACACCTTC.

This chain connects TRBV6-5 to TRBJ2-2, with D possibly being TRBD2 (5 bases). V was trimmed by 6 bases and J by 6 bases, leaving 14 bases between them. Looked up from germline, CDR1 is MNHEY and CDR2 is SVGAGI. The CDR3 runs to 14 residues. CDR3 sequence reads: CASRADLKSGELFF. The DNA for the CDR3 is TGTGCCAGCAGAGCGGACCTTAAGTCCGGGGAGCTGTTTTTT.

This clone was counted between two and nine times. The J gene is TRBJ2-5, the V gene TRBV7-2; a possible D gene is TRBD2 (7 bases). The CDR3 is 14 residues long. The germline gives CDR1 SGHTA, CDR2 FQGNSA. V was clipped by 2 bases and J by 6 bases, with 13 bases between them. The CDR3 loop reads CASSLSGGAKTQYF. DNA of the CDR3: TGTGCCAGCAGCTTAAGTGGGGGGGCGAAGACCCAGTACTTC.

This rearrangement joins TRBV5-4 to TRBJ2-3; 8 positions agree with TRBD1. CDR1 is SGHNT and CDR2 is YYREEE in the germline V gene (reference sequence). V trimming: 6 bases; J trimming: 1 base; junction bases outside the gene matches: 7. The CDR3 has 15 residues. The CDR3 loop reads CASTTGGGRTDTQYF. CDR3 nucleotide sequence: TGTGCCAGCACCACAGGGGGAGGACGCACAGATACGCAGTATTTT.

This clone occurred once. J is TRBJ1-1 and V is TRBV15; D gene ambiguous. Trimming removed 1 base at V and 3 bases at J, with 12 bases between. The CDR3 totals 15 residues. CDR1 and CDR2 (germline): LNHNV, YYDKDF (reference sequence). The CDR3, as DNA: TGTGCCACCAGCAGAGGCCGGGATTCTTACACTGAAGCTTTCTTT. This sequence encodes CATSRGRDSYTEAFF.

This chain joins TRBV10-3 and TRBJ1-3, with TRBD1 identical over 7 bases. Germline V lookup: CDR1 ENHRY, CDR2 SYGVKD. The CDR3 is made up of 12 amino acids. The V segment lost 10 bases and the J segment 3 bases; nucleotides outside the gene matches: 3. CDR3 residues: CATGQDGNTIYF. CDR3 nucleotides: TGTGCCACTGGACAGGATGGAAACACCATATATTTT.

This chain joins TRBV3-1 (or the pseudogene TRBV3-2) and TRBJ2-3; D gene uncertain. CDR3 size: 14 residues. Looked up from germline, CDR1 is LGHDT and CDR2 is YNNKEL (reference sequence). Trimming cost V 1 base and J 0 bases, with 5 bases left between them. The CDR3 sequence: CASSQVPSTDTQYF. The CDR3 DNA is TGTGCCAGCAGCCAAGTTCCGAGCACAGATACGCAGTATTTT.

The V and J genes are TRBV7-9 and TRBJ1-5; 9 nucleotides match TRBD1. Germline assignment: CDR1 SEHNR and CDR2 FQNEAQ (reference sequence). This CDR3 is 16 amino acids long. V gave up 1 base and J gave up 0 bases; unmatched junction bases: 1. DNA of the CDR3: TGTGCCAGCAGCTTAGGGACAGGGGCTAGCAATCAGCCCCAGCATTTT. Translating it yields CASSLGTGASNQPQHF.

V gene TRBV7-9 combines with J gene TRBJ2-7; TRBD1 matches 7 bases. The CDR3 runs to 14 residues. Germline trimming cut 2 bases from V and 3 bases from J; bases unmatched to any gene: 4. The germline V gene encodes CDR1 SEHNR and CDR2 FQNEAQ (reference sequence). DNA of the CDR3: TGTGCCAGCAGCTTACCAGGGGGAATCTACGAGCAGTACTTC. Protein: CASSLPGGIYEQYF.

This chain joins TRBV4-1 and TRBJ1-2; D is unclear. The CDR3 extends over 15 amino acids. Germline loops: CDR1 MGHRA, CDR2 YSYEKL. V was clipped by 1 base and J by 7 bases, with 16 bases between them. The CDR3 DNA follows: TGCGCCAGCAGCCAAGTGGAAGCAAACTGGGGTGGCTACACCTTC. It encodes CASSQVEANWGGYTF.

The chain joins TRBV27 to TRBJ2-1; D tentatively fits TRBD1 or TRBD2 (5 bases each). Trimming took 2 bases from V and 7 from J, leaving 15 bases between them. Germline V CDR1 and CDR2: MNHEY, SMNVEV (reference sequence). This CDR3 comprises 15 residues. CDR3 residues: CASSLERGLINEQFF. In DNA, the CDR3 is TGTGCCAGCAGTTTAGAACGGGGCCTGATTAATGAGCAGTTCTTC.

The chain links TRBV18 to TRBJ2-5; D perhaps matches TRBD2 (7 bases). This CDR3 is built from 15 residues. In germline, CDR1 is KGHSH, CDR2 LQKENI. Trimming took 6 bases from V and 1 from J, leaving 15 bases between them. The DNA of the CDR3 is TGTGCCAGCTCCCTGGTGAGGGGGGGCCAAGAGACCCAGTACTTC. Protein product: CASSLVRGGQETQYF.

This clone was found once. The CDR3 bases are TGTGCCAGCTCACCACCGTCAACTAATGAAAAACTGTTTTTT. Its translation is CASSPPSTNEKLFF. The chain links TRBV18 to TRBJ1-4; unclear D gene. Germline V lookup: CDR1 KGHSH, CDR2 LQKENI. The CDR3 length is 14 residues. Trimming took off 0 bases at V and 0 bases at J, with 2 bases between the two ends.

The chain has TRBV5-6 and TRBJ2-3; perhaps TRBD2 as D (5 bases). The CDR3 spans 15 residues. Germline V lookup: CDR1 SGHDT, CDR2 YYEEEE. V lost 10 bases and J 1 base, leaving 19 bases between the germline ends. The CDR3 here is CAAGEGREGTDTQYF. Written as DNA, the CDR3 is TGTGCCGCCGGAGAGGGAAGAGAGGGCACAGATACGCAGTATTTT.

This clone was counted a few times. The chain links TRBV4-2 to TRBJ2-1, with D unresolved. Trimming took 0 bases from V and 0 from J, leaving 12 bases between them. Germline-derived CDR1 and CDR2 are LGHNA and YNFKEQ. The CDR3 is 17 amino acids. The CDR3 sequence: CASSQEGGSSSYNEQFF. The CDR3 DNA sequence: TGTGCCAGCAGCCAAGAAGGCGGATCAAGCTCCTACAATGAGCAGTTCTTC.

The chain employs TRBV2 and TRBJ1-1; tentatively, D is TRBD1 (6 bases). The length of the CDR3 is 13 residues. Between the trimmed V and J ends, which lost 5 bases and 4 bases, there was a span of 11 bases. In germline, CDR1 is SNHLY, CDR2 FYNNEI. This CDR3 is CASSWDTVTEAFF. The CDR3 DNA is TGTGCCAGCAGTTGGGACACCGTCACTGAAGCTTTCTTT.